This TCR beta chain was profiled in a study of breast tumors, draining lymph nodes, adjacent tissues (dated by TCRdb to 2016 to 2018). With respect to the entire study: TCR beta repertoires were compared across tumor, adjacent nontumor tissue and axillary lymph nodes obtained from breast cancer patients. The study was designed to assess the relationships and possible T-cell exchange between tumor, surrounding tissue and draining lymph node repertoires in human breast cancer.

Sequencer: Illumina HiSeq 2000. Multiplex PCR amplification was used to build the TCR beta chain libraries. High-throughput sequencing was used to analyze the amplified TCR beta chain products. In TCRdb, the public reads were trimmed at Q25 with fastp and aligned with MiXCR, with productive beta chains retained. Identical CDR3 protein sequences are pooled into one entry, listed with their most common genes and DNA. The sample table shows 75,000 to 100,000 distinct CDR3 sequences, and approximately 19% are seen once. The leading ten clones occupy around 2.4% of the sample. General study outcomes and caveats: The conclusion that tumor T cells originate in lymph nodes was framed as consistent with a hypothesis rather than directly demonstrated. The data were considered consistent with the idea that most tumor T cells come from the lymph node and then expand in tumor tissue. Tumor and nontumor tissue repertoires were found to be significantly more similar in luminal-like than in basal-like breast cancer. Tumor T-cell repertoires showed less diversity than lymph node repertoires and more diversity than nontumor tissue repertoires, and tumor T-cell repertoires showed preferential V and J gene usage.

Lymph node samples were obtained from the axillary draining lymph nodes of breast cancer patients. This clonotype has a count of ten or more. Its binding antigen is unknown. No much larger clonotype is one base removed from it; base qualities were not supplied. The V end gives up 6 bases and the J end 4 bases, leaving 8 bases in the junction not matched to a gene. From cysteine to phenylalanine, the CDR3 is 15 amino acids long. Just CDR3 DNA is preserved here, 45 bases in frame from base 1. The germline V gene encodes CDR1 SNHLY and CDR2 FYNNEI. The TCR was taken from a female donor with breast cancer. Some clones in this sample may be carry-over from other donors' samples. Specimen: axillary lymph node tissue. In this chain, TRBV2 is recombined with TRBJ2-7; 11 central bases correspond to TRBD2. The nucleotide sequence is given as TGTGCCAGCAGGCGACTAGCGGGAAAAAGTTACGAGCAGTACTTC. It translates as CASRRLAGKSYEQYF.